This T cell receptor beta chain was obtained from a study of T cell responses to AZD1222 COVID-19 vaccine. General study findings and limits: Repertoire sampling happened only post peak T cell response. Most donors were white British and more were female, and clonal diversity was possibly underestimated. Breadth and depth of Spike-specific TCRs rose after two AZD1222 doses.

The CDR3 loop spans 13 amino acids. The V gene's germline CDR1 is LNHDA and CDR2 SQIVND (reference sequence). Trimming removed 9 bases at V and 5 bases at J, with 16 bases between. Worth noting for this clone: Its antigen is undetermined.

Clones were read by immunoSEQ multiplex PCR, and TCRdb kept only the in-frame ones, dropping some. The sample lists about 42,000 clones; about 87% were seen once. The clonotype was recovered from an adult who received the AZD1222 COVID-19 vaccine. This rearrangement joins TRBV19 to TRBJ1-1; a possible D gene is TRBD1 (6 bases). Source: peripheral blood, taken 28 days after the second AZD1222 dose. CDR3 sequence reads: CASLEQGRTEAFF. The CDR3 DNA is TGTGCCAGCCTGGAACAGGGAAGAACTGAAGCTTTCTTT.